These 5 T cell receptor beta chains originate from one sample sequenced in a study of CD8+ T cells in alopecia areata. Extracted RNA was reverse transcribed, and the resulting cDNA served as sequencing template. Assay: immunoSEQ multiplex PCR; the TCRdb copy retains only in-frame clones and omits some. The data contain 170,000 or so clones, over 55% of them singletons. The source material was CD4+ T cells sorted from blood, sampled at week 0. The receptors here all came from a human donor with alopecia areata.

The rearrangement links TRBV5-6 to TRBJ2-1; TRBD1 matches 11 bases. This CDR3 spans 14 amino acids. Germline CDR1 is SGHDT and CDR2 is YYEEEE. The junction had 1 base not matched to a gene; V was cut back by 4 bases and J by 4 bases. CDR3 protein: CASSRDRGYNEQFF. CDR3 bases: TGTGCCAGCAGCAGGGACAGGGGGTACAATGAGCAGTTCTTC.

The chain employs TRBV20-1 and TRBJ1-1, with 7 bases lining up with TRBD1. This CDR3 region has 11 residues. The germline CDR1 and CDR2 sequences are DFQATT and SNEGSKA (reference sequence). The V segment lost 6 bases and the J segment 6 bases; nucleotides outside the gene matches: 4. CDR3 sequence reads: CSAVQGPEAFF. CDR3 DNA: TGCAGTGCAGTACAGGGGCCTGAAGCTTTCTTT.

In nucleotides, the CDR3 is TGTGCCAGCAGCCCAGGGGGGGCTAGGGCCGAAGAGACCCAGTACTTC. As protein: CASSPGGARAEETQYF. The V call is TRBV7-2, the J call TRBJ2-5; D may correspond to TRBD1 or TRBD2 (7 bases each). The CDR3 length is 16 residues. Per the germline V gene, CDR1 is SGHTA and CDR2 is FQGNSA. V lost 5 bases to trimming and J lost 3 bases, with 19 bases between them.

The rearrangement links TRBV27 to TRBJ1-2; possibly TRBD1 for D (6 bases). V lost 5 bases, J lost 7 bases, and 17 bases lay in between. There are 14 residues in the CDR3. In germline, CDR1 is MNHEY, CDR2 SMNVEV (reference sequence). CDR3 sequence: CASSPTPGDRGYTF. For the CDR3, the DNA is TGTGCCAGCAGTCCCACTCCAGGGGATCGTGGCTACACCTTC.

In this sample, this clone turned up a few times. The chain couples TRBV29-1 to TRBJ2-6; D gene uncertain. The germline CDR1 and CDR2 sequences are SQVTM and ANQGSEA. The CDR3 is made up of 13 amino acids. The germline V and J ends were trimmed by 5 bases and 0 bases, with 5 bases remaining between them. In nucleotides, the CDR3 is TGCAGCGTTATGCGCTCTGGGGCCAACGTCCTGACTTTC. Translated, it gives CSVMRSGANVLTF.